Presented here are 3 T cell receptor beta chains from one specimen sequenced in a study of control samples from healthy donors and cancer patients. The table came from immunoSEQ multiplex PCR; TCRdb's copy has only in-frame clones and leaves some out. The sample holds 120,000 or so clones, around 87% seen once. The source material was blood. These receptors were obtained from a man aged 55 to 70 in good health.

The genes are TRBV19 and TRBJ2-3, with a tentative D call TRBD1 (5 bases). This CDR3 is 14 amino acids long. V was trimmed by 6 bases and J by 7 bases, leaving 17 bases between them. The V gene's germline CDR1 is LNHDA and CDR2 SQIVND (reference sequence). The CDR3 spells CASRPRPGLNTQYF. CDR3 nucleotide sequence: TGTGCCAGTAGACCTAGACCAGGGTTAAATACGCAGTATTTT.

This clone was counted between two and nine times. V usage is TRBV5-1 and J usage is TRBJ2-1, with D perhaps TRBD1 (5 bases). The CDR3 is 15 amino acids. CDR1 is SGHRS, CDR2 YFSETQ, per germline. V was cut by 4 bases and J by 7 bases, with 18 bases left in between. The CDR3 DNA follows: TGCGCCAGCAGCCCCAGGGTTCTGGATGGTAATGAGCAGTTCTTC. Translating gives CASSPRVLDGNEQFF.

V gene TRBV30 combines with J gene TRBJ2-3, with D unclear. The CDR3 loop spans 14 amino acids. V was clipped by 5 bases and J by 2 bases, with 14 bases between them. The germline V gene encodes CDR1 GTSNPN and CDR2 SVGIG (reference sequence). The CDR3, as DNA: TGTGCCTGGTCCTTCAAACTACCCACAGATACGCAGTATTTT. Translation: CAWSFKLPTDTQYF.